This TCR beta chain derives from a study of blood T cell repertoires in COVID-19. Categorization into cohorts depended on clinical history that participants reported. This CDR3 is built from 14 residues. CDR1 and CDR2 (germline): SGHTS, YDEGEE. Trimming stripped 5 bases from V and 0 bases from J, with 8 bases between. The table came from immunoSEQ multiplex PCR; TCRdb's copy has only in-frame clones and leaves some out. This table holds 250,000 or so clones, 88% found once. The source is a woman aged 35 to 49 who had been exposed to COVID-19. The material sequenced was PBMCs or T cells enriched from blood (not recorded which). The chain employs TRBV5-8 and TRBJ1-4; unclear D gene. CDR3 DNA: TGTGCCAGCAGGGGAGGGACAACTAATGAAAAACTGTTTTTT. It is translated as CASRGGTTNEKLFF. Full variable domain (rest looked up from reference TRBV5-8 and TRBJ1-4): EAGVTQSPTHLIKTRGQQATLRCSPISGHTSVYWYQQALGLGLQFLLWYDEGEERNRGNFPPRFSGRQFPNYSSELNVNALELEDSALYLCASRGGTTNEKLFFGSGTQLSVL.